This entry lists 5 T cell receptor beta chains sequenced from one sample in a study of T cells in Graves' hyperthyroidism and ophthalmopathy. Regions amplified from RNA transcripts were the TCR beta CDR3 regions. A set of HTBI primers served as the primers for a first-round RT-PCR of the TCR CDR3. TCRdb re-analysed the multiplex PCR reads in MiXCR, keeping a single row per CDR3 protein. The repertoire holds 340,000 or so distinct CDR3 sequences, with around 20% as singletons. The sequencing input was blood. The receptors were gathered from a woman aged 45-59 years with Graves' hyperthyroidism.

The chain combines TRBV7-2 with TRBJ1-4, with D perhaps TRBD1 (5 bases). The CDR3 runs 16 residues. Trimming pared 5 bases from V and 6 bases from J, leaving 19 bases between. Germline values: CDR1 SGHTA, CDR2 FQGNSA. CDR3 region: CASSGGWGRGDEKLFF. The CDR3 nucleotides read TGTGCCAGCAGCGGGGGGTGGGGGAGAGGTGATGAAAAACTGTTTTTT.

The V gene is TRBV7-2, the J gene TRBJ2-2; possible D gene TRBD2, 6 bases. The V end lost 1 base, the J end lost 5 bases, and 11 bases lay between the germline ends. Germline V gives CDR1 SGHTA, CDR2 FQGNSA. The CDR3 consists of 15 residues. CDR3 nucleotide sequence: TGTGCCAGCAGCTTAGGGGGGGAAGTGACCGGGGAGCTGTTTTTT. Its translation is CASSLGGEVTGELFF.

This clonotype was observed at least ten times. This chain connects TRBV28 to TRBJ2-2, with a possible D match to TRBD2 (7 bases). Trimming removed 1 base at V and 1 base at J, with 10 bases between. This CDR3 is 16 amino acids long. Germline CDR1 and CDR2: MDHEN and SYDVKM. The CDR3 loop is CASSLLGGENTGELFF. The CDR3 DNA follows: TGTGCCAGCAGTTTATTAGGGGGGGAGAACACCGGGGAGCTGTTTTTT.

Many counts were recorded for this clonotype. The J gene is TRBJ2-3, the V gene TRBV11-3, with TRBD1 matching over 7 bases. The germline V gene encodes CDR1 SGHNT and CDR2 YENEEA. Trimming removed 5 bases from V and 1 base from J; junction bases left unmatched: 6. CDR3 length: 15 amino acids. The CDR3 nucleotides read TGTGCCAGCAGCCCAGGGACAGCGCGCACAGATACGCAGTATTTT. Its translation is CASSPGTARTDTQYF. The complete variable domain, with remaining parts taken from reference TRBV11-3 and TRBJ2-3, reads EAGVVQSPRYKIIEKKQPVAFWCNPISGHNTLYWYLQNLGQGPELLIRYENEEAVDDSQLPKDRFSAERLKGVDSTLKIQPAELGDSAVYLCASSPGTARTDTQYFGPGTRLTVL.

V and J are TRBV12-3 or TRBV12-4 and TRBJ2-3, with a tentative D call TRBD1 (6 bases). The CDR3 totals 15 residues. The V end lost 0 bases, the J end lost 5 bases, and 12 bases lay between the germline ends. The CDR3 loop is CASSLAPGVGDTQYF. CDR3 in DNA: TGTGCCAGCAGTTTAGCGCCAGGGGTCGGAGATACGCAGTATTTT.